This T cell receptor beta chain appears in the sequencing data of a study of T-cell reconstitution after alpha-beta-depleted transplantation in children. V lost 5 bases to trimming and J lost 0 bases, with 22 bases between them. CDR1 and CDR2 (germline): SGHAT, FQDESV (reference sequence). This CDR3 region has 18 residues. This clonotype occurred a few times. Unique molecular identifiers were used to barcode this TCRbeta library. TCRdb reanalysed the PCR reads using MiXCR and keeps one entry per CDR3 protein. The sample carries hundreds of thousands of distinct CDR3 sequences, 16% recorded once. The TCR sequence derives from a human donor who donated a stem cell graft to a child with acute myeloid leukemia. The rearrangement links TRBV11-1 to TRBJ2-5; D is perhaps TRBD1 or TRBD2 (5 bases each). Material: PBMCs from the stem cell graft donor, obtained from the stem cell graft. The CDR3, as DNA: TGTGCCAGCAGCCACTGGGGACCGACCCACCAGTACCAAGAGACCCAGTACTTC. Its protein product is CASSHWGPTHQYQETQYF.